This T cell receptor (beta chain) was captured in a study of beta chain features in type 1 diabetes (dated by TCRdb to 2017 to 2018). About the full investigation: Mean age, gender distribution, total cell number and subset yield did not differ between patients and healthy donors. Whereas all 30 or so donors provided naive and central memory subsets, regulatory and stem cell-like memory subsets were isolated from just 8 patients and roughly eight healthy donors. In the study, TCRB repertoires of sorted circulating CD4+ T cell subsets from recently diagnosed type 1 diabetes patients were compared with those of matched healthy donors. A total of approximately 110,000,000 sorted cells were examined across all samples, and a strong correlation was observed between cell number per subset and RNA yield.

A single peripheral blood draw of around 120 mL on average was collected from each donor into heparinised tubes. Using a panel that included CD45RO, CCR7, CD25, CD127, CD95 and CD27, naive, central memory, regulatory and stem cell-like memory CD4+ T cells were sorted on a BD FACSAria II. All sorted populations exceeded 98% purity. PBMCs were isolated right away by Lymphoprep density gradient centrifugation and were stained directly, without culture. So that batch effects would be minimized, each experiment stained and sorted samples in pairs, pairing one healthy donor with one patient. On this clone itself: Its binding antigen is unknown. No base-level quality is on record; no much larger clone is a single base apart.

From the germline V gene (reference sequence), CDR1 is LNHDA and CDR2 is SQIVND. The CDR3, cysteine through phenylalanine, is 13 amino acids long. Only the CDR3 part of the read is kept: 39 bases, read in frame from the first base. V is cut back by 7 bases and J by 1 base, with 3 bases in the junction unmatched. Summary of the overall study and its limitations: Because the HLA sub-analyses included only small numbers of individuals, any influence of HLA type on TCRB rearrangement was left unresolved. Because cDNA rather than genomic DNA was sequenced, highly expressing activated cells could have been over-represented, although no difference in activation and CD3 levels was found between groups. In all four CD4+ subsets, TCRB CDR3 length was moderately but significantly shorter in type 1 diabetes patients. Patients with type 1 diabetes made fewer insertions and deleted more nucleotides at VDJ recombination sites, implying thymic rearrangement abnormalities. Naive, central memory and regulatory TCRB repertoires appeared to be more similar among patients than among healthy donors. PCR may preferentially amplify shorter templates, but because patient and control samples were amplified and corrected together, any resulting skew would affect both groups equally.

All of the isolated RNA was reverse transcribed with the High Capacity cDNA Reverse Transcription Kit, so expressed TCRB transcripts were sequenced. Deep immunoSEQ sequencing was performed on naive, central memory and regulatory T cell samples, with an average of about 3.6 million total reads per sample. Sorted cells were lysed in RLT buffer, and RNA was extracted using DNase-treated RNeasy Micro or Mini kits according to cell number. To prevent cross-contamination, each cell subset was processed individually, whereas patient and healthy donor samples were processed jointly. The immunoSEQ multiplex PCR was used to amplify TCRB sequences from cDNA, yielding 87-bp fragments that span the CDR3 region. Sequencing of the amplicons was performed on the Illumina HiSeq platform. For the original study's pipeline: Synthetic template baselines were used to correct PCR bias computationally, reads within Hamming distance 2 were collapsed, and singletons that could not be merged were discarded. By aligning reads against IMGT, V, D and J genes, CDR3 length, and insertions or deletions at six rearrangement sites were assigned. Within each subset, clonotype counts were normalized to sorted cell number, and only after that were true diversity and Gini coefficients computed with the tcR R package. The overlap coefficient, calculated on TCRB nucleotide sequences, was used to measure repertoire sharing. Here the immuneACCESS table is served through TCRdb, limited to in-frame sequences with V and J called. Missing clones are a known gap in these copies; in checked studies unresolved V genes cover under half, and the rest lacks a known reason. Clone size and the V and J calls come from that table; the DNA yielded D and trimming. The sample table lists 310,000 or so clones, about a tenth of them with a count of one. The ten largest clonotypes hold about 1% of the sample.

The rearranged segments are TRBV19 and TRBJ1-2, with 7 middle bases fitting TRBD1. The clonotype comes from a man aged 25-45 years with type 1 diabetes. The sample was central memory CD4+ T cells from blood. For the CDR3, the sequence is CASTTGVNYGYTF. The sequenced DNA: TGTGCCAGTACAACAGGGGTTAACTATGGCTACACCTTC. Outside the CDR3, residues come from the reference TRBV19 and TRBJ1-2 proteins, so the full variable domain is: DGGITQSPKYLFRKEGQNVTLSCEQNLNHDAMYWYRQDPGQGLRLIYYSQIVNDFQKGDIAEGYSVSREKKESFPLTVTSAQKNPTAFYLCASTTGVNYGYTFGSGTRLTVV.